This TCR beta chain was sequenced in a study of early T cells in non-severe SARS-CoV-2 infection. Study in general: Whole-blood bulk RNA, unsorted, was sequenced, and chains were unpaired.

The CDR3 totals 15 residues. With V trimmed by 0 bases and J by 6 bases, 1 base remained unmatched. Germline CDR1 MNHNY, CDR2 SVGAGI (reference sequence). This clonotype was counted many times. Its antigen is unidentified. Molecules of cDNA were individually given unique molecular identifiers that were attached to them. TCRdb called the 5' RACE reads again in MiXCR, with one record for every CDR3 protein. This table has fewer than 65,000 distinct CDR3 sequences, less than 11% appearing once. Study findings and constraints: Matching with VDJdb favored anti-spike CD8 responses (missing private and CD4 specificities).

The chain recombines TRBV6-6 with TRBJ2-2; 10 bases are a match to TRBD1. Sequencing used whole blood. This TCR was recovered from an adult who was a healthcare worker with PCR-confirmed SARS-CoV-2 infection or an uninfected control (not recorded which). In nucleotides, the CDR3 is TGTGCCAGCAGTTACTCGACAGGGGGCCCCGGGGAGCTGTTTTTT. Its protein is CASSYSTGGPGELFF.